The 10 T cell receptor beta chains given below trace back to one sample, sequenced in a study of T cells expressing NK-cell markers. TCRdb re-called the 5' RACE reads and gives one entry per CDR3 protein, without DNA. In all, the sample yields some 500,000 distinct CDR3 sequences. The material sequenced was blood T cells: a sorted CD56 or NKG2C T cell subset, CD4+ or CD8+ T cells, or bulk PBMC T cells (not recorded which). The receptors come from a woman aged 45-59 years in good health.

The chain has TRBV20-1 and TRBJ1-5; the TRBD1 assignment by TCRdb is unverifiable without DNA. Per the germline V gene, CDR1 is DFQATT and CDR2 is SNEGSKA (reference sequence). The CDR3 sequence is 15 residues long. The CDR3 spells CSASQALDRVQPQHF.

V and J are TRBV7-2 and TRBJ1-2; no DNA is available, so the TRBD1 call from TCRdb remains unchecked. The germline CDR1 and CDR2 sequences are SGHTA and FQGNSA. There are 14 residues in the CDR3. The CDR3 spells CASSLGGAGYGYTF.

V usage is TRBV6-5 and J usage is TRBJ1-1; lacking DNA, the TRBD1 call made by TCRdb goes unchecked. Germline V gives CDR1 MNHEY, CDR2 SVGAGI. The CDR3 spans 18 residues. The CDR3 loop is CASLPPGQGVFSSTEAFF.

The chain has TRBV6-5 and TRBJ2-7; TCRdb calls TRBD1, which cannot be checked without DNA. The germline V gene encodes CDR1 MNHEY and CDR2 SVGAGI. This CDR3 spans 15 amino acids. The CDR3 here is CASSYYTSGGYEQYF.

This chain connects TRBV20-1 to TRBJ1-5; TCRdb picks TRBD1, but there is no DNA to check that call. The germline V gene encodes CDR1 DFQATT and CDR2 SNEGSKA (reference sequence). The CDR3 is 15 amino acids. CDR3 protein: CSASLRGMGNQPQHF.

J is TRBJ1-5 and V is TRBV20-1; absent DNA, TCRdb's TRBD1 call cannot be checked. CDR1 is DFQATT, CDR2 SNEGSKA, per germline (reference sequence). The CDR3 has 15 amino acids. CDR3 sequence: CSARESEGYNQPQHF.

V gene TRBV4-1 combines with J gene TRBJ2-5; TCRdb calls TRBD1, which cannot be checked without DNA. The CDR3 has 16 residues. Germline CDR1 reads MGHRA; CDR2 reads YSYEKL. The CDR3 sequence: CASSQGDRELGETQYF.

The V gene is TRBV5-1, the J gene TRBJ1-1. The CDR3 has 14 residues. The V gene's germline CDR1 is SGHRS and CDR2 YFSETQ. The CDR3 reads CASSLGGRNTEAFF.

CDR3 sequence reads: CSAYDPTGPYEQYF. J is TRBJ2-7 and V is TRBV20-1. The CDR3 extends over 14 amino acids. The V gene's germline CDR1 is DFQATT and CDR2 SNEGSKA (reference sequence).

The V call is TRBV24-1, the J call TRBJ2-1; without DNA, the TCRdb call of TRBD2 cannot be checked. The CDR3 runs to 12 residues. Germline V CDR1 and CDR2: KGHDR, SFDVKD. CDR3 sequence: CATGRATYEQFF.